The clone carrying this T cell receptor (beta chain) was seen a handful of times. TCRdb recomputed calls from the 5' RACE reads with MiXCR, one row per CDR3 protein. Among around 490,000 distinct CDR3 sequences listed, more than 20% were seen once. These data are taken from a study of identical twins. The same specimen was also included in a second study, on yellow fever vaccine responses in identical twins.

Source material: CD4+ T cells sorted from blood. This clonotype was obtained from a woman between 18 and 29 years old in good health.

The CDR3 loop reads CASSLELGNTGELFF. Written as DNA, the CDR3 is TGTGCCAGCAGTTTGGAGCTAGGGAACACCGGGGAGCTGTTTTTT. The V call is TRBV6-5, the J call TRBJ2-2; D not certain. The germline V and J ends were trimmed by 4 bases and 1 base, with 10 bases remaining between them. Germline values: CDR1 MNHEY, CDR2 SVGAGI. CDR3 length: 15 residues.